Listed here is a single T cell receptor beta chain. In germline, CDR1 is MDHEN, CDR2 SYDVKM. The V and J ends lost 5 bases and 3 bases respectively, with 7 bases between them. This CDR3 has 12 residues. This entry comes from a study of blood T cell repertoires in COVID-19. For the study at large: COVID-19 samples collected from the United States, Italy and Spain covered acute and convalescent phases. Nucleic acid was either cDNA or gDNA, and it came from T cells, B-cell-depleted T cells, or PBMCs.

Original handling: Nucleated cell number was recorded as an estimate derived from reference gene primer amplification. Sequenced by immunoSEQ multiplex PCR; TCRdb stores in-frame clones only, minus some. From that table come the V and J calls and clone size; the DNA was used to work out D and trimming. There are approximately 240,000 clones in the sample; more than 60% occur only once, and 4% lies in the top ten. This sequence originates from a woman between 40 and 50 years old with active or convalescent COVID-19. The chain couples TRBV28 to TRBJ1-2; D remains unclear. Sequencing used peripheral blood. The CDR3 is CASSNSYYGYTF. In nucleotides, the CDR3 is TGTGCCAGCAGTAATAGTTACTATGGCTACACCTTC.